This is a list of T cell receptor beta chains from one sample in a study of cytomegalovirus exposure and HLA in healthy donors. Sequencing used immunoSEQ multiplex PCR; TCRdb keeps in-frame clones, though not all of them. The data show approximately 150,000 clones, about four fifths seen once. Source material: PBMCs. The receptors shown here come from a woman aged 18-35 years in good health and CMV-seropositive. Each CDR3 is given with its conserved first and last residue. The D gene is left open where the match is weak. Expanded clones are given a class, and other clones once, few, many or no size at all.

J gene	clone size	D gene	V gene	CDR3 DNA	CDR3 protein
TRBJ2-1	once	TRBD2	TRBV11-2	TGTGCCAGCAGCCGAGCGGGGGGCACCTACAATGAGCAGTTCTTC	CASSRAGGTYNEQFF
TRBJ2-2	.	TRBD1	TRBV27	TGTGCCAGCAGTCCGCACCTAGACAGGGGAGGCGGGGAGCTGTTTTTT	CASSPHLDRGGGELFF
TRBJ2-7	.	.	TRBV6-1	TGTGCCAGCAGTTCAGACGCGGGGGAGCAGTACTTC	CASSSDAGEQYF
TRBJ1-4	.	TRBD1	TRBV19	TGTGCCAGTAGTTTAAGGACAGGAAGTGAAAAACTGTTTTTT	CASSLRTGSEKLFF
TRBJ2-1	.	TRBD1	TRBV2	TGTGCCAGCATGGCAGACAGGGCCACGCATGAGCAGTTCTTC	CASMADRATHEQFF
TRBJ1-4	.	.	TRBV7-9	TGTGCCAGCAGCCCGCGGGTCAATGAAAAACTGTTTTTT	CASSPRVNEKLFF
TRBJ2-7	.	TRBD1	TRBV30	TGTGCCTGGACCTCGGGACAGGGGGCACGCGAGCAGTACTTC	CAWTSGQGAREQYF
TRBJ2-7	once	.	TRBV4-1	TGCGCCAGCAGCCCCCGCGAGAGCTCCTACGAGCAGTACTTC	CASSPRESSYEQYF
TRBJ2-3	.	TRBD2	TRBV4-1	TGCGCCAGCAGCTCCCCTCGGACTAGCGGGGATACAGATACGCAGTATTTT	CASSSPRTSGDTDTQYF
TRBJ1-1	.	.	TRBV11-2	TGTGCCAGCAGCGGTAGTGCTGTGAACACTGAAGCTTTCTTT	CASSGSAVNTEAFF
TRBJ1-1	.	.	TRBV15	TGTGCCACCAGCAGAGATCGCAGCCTGGTGCGGGAGTACACTGAAGCTTTCTTT	CATSRDRSLVREYTEAFF
TRBJ1-5	once	.	TRBV30	TGTGCCTGGAGTGCCAGGGGCGGTAATCAGCCCCAGCATTTT	CAWSARGGNQPQHF
TRBJ2-2	.	.	TRBV19	TGTGCCAGTAACCGAGAAGCCGGGGAGCTGTTTTTT	CASNREAGELFF
TRBJ2-7	few	TRBD1	TRBV5-4	TGTGCCAGCAGCTTGGACAGGGGCCACGAGCAGTACTTC	CASSLDRGHEQYF
TRBJ1-5	once	.	TRBV19	TGTGCCAGTAGTACCGAACTGAGTGGGGCTAGCAATCAGCCCCAGCATTTT	CASSTELSGASNQPQHF
TRBJ1-4	once	TRBD1	TRBV18	TGTGCCAGCTCATCGGAACCGGGACAGGGGGAAGCTAATGAAAAACTGTTTTTT	CASSSEPGQGEANEKLFF
TRBJ2-2	.	.	TRBV4-2	TGTGCCAGCAGCGTTGACTTCGTTACCGGGGAGCTGTTTTTT	CASSVDFVTGELFF
TRBJ2-2	.	.	TRBV19	TGTGCCAGTAGCCCAAGACAGGTCGCGAACACCGGGGAGCTGTTTTTT	CASSPRQVANTGELFF
TRBJ2-3	.	.	TRBV5-1	TGCGCCAGCAGCTTGGTAGGGGAAACAGATACGCAGTATTTT	CASSLVGETDTQYF
TRBJ2-7	once	.	TRBV7-8	TGTGCCAGCAGCTTAGGGAGCGACGAGCAGTACTTC	CASSLGSDEQYF
TRBJ2-5	few	TRBD2	TRBV7-9	TGTGCCAGCAGCCAAGGGCGGGGGGACCAAGAGACCCAGTACTTC	CASSQGRGDQETQYF
TRBJ2-2	few	TRBD1	TRBV5-4	TGTGCCAGCAGCTTGGTCCCAGGGGGCAACGCCGGGGAGCTGTTTTTT	CASSLVPGGNAGELFF
TRBJ1-2	.	.	TRBV7-2	TGTGCCAGCAGCTTAGATCTCCTCCCAGGAGGCTACACCTTC	CASSLDLLPGGYTF
TRBJ2-6	.	TRBD2	TRBV5-1	TGCGCCAGCAGCGGATTAGCGGGGGGCCGGTCTGGGGCCAACGTCCTGACTTTC	CASSGLAGGRSGANVLTF
TRBJ1-2	.	TRBD1	TRBV6-4	TGTGCCAGCAGTGACTCCGACAGGGAGGGCTACACCTTC	CASSDSDREGYTF
TRBJ1-2	.	.	TRBV5-6	TGTGCCAGCAGCTTGGGACCCCCGGGGTCTGGCTACACCTTC	CASSLGPPGSGYTF
TRBJ1-4	.	.	TRBV25-1	TGTGCCAGCAGTGAATCCCGGGGAGGTGAAAAACTGTTTTTT	CASSESRGGEKLFF
TRBJ2-7	.	.	TRBV5-4	TGTGCCAGCAGCTTGGGGCTAAACTCGGGGCAGTACTTC	CASSLGLNSGQYF
TRBJ2-7	.	TRBD1	TRBV7-2	TGTGCCAGCAGCTTTGCGGGACAGGGTCCCGAGCAGTACTTC	CASSFAGQGPEQYF
TRBJ1-1	.	.	TRBV2	TGTGCCAGCAGGCAGGAAACAGGGAAAGAAGCTTTCTTT	CASRQETGKEAFF
TRBJ2-7	.	TRBD2	TRBV6-5	TGTGCCAGCAGTACGACTAGCGGGGGGACCTACGAGCAGTACTTC	CASSTTSGGTYEQYF
TRBJ2-5	.	.	TRBV15	TGTGCCACCAGCAGAGGGAGTAATTTGCTAGAAGAGACCCAGTACTTC	CATSRGSNLLEETQYF
TRBJ1-4	.	TRBD1	TRBV18	TGTGCCAGCTCACCGCGACAGGGACAAAATGAAAAACTGTTTTTT	CASSPRQGQNEKLFF
TRBJ1-4	.	.	TRBV5-5	TGTGCCAGCAGCTTGGGGGGGGTTGGGGAAAAACTGTTTTTT	CASSLGGVGEKLFF
TRBJ2-7	.	TRBD2	TRBV4-3	TGCGTCAGCAGCCAAGAAGCGTCTAGCGGGGGAGAGTACGAGCAGTACTTC	CVSSQEASSGGEYEQYF
TRBJ2-5	few	TRBD2	TRBV19	TGTGCCAGTAGTATTCGGGGGGACCCGGGGGAGACCCAGTACTTC	CASSIRGDPGETQYF
TRBJ2-7	many	.	TRBV4-2	TGTGCCAGCAGTCAAGGGAATGGAGTTAAGCAGTACTTC	CASSQGNGVKQYF
TRBJ1-6	.	.	TRBV13	TGTGCCAGCAGCGAAGGACAGCCTAACTATAATTCACCCCTCCACTTT	CASSEGQPNYNSPLHF
TRBJ2-3	.	TRBD1	TRBV6-1	TGTGCCAGCAGTGCCAGGACAGGGGGAATGGATACGCAGTATTTT	CASSARTGGMDTQYF
TRBJ2-1	.	.	TRBV5-6	TGTGCCAGCAGCCGGGGGGACAGGAGCGTTGATGAGCAGTTCTTC	CASSRGDRSVDEQFF
TRBJ2-1	.	TRBD1	TRBV4-3	TGCGCCAGCAGCCCCGGGACAGGGAAGGAAAATGAGCAGTTCTTC	CASSPGTGKENEQFF
TRBJ2-5	.	.	TRBV7-2	TGTGCCAGCAGCTTAGTTTCAGGTTATCAAGAGACCCAGTACTTC	CASSLVSGYQETQYF
TRBJ1-1	.	TRBD1	TRBV7-9	TGTGCCAGCACCGACGATAGGCTGACAGGGCGGAACACTGAAGCTTTCTTT	CASTDDRLTGRNTEAFF
TRBJ2-2	.	.	TRBV7-2	TGTGCCAGCCCAAGAGGGGGGGTGAACACCGGGGAGCTGTTTTTT	CASPRGGVNTGELFF
TRBJ2-2	.	.	TRBV4-1	TGCGCCAGCAGCCTAAGAGTGGTGTCCGATCACGGGGAGCTGTTTTTT	CASSLRVVSDHGELFF
TRBJ1-3	.	TRBD1	TRBV4-1	TGCGCCAGCAGCCGACAGGGTGGGCTCTCTGGAAACACCATATATTTT	CASSRQGGLSGNTIYF
TRBJ1-6	.	TRBD1	TRBV6-1	TGTGCCAGCAGTGCACCGGGACAGGGGAATTCACCCCTCCACTTT	CASSAPGQGNSPLHF
TRBJ2-7	.	.	TRBV6-5	TGTGCCAGCAGTTACAGACTTAGCTCCTACGAGCAGTACTTC	CASSYRLSSYEQYF
TRBJ1-5	.	.	TRBV27	TGTGCCACCCGGCCGGGGGGCTGGGGTCAGCCCCAGCATTTT	CATRPGGWGQPQHF
TRBJ1-5	.	TRBD1	TRBV27	TGTGCCAGCAGCACCGGGACAGGCCCCTATAGCAATCAGCCCCAGCATTTT	CASSTGTGPYSNQPQHF
TRBJ2-3	.	TRBD1	TRBV27	TGTGCCAGCAGTTTCAGGGCAGGGGGTGCAGATACGCAGTATTTT	CASSFRAGGADTQYF
TRBJ1-2	.	.	TRBV4-2	TGTGCCAGCAGCTTGGGGCAGATCTATGGCTACACCTTC	CASSLGQIYGYTF